The sequence of this T cell receptor (beta chain) was determined in a study of Ad26.COV2.S vaccination and SARS-CoV-2 variants. Background on the study: Intramuscularly, Ad26.COV2.S was given either once or twice, 56 days apart.

Some clones are missing from TCRdb's copy, which holds only in-frame ones; the method was immunoSEQ multiplex PCR. The sample holds 430,000 or so clones; roughly 90% are singletons and the top ten take 12%. Remarks on this clone: Its antigen is not known.

Germline CDR1 PRHDT, CDR2 FYEKMQ (reference sequence). The CDR3 contains 15 residues. J was trimmed by 6 bases and V by 5 bases; bases with no gene match: 8. Sample treatment: about 20 received Ad26.COV2.S at low or high dose, single or two shots; roughly five received placebo; per-sample allocation not given. Samples analyzed were those drawn on day 63 after the first vaccine or placebo injection. The study's findings and limits: Reported post-vaccination CD8+ and CD4+ T cell responses to spike showed substantial breadth. Vaccinees showed greater spike-specific TCR breadth than placebo recipients.

V is TRBV13 and J is TRBJ2-1; 9 positions match TRBD2. The TCR comes from a person aged 18 to 65 who received the Ad26.COV2.S COVID-19 vaccine or a placebo. The material sequenced was peripheral blood, taken in a trial of Ad26.COV2.S vaccine versus placebo. This CDR3 is CASSPVAGVGNEQFF. The CDR3 DNA sequence: TGTGCCAGCAGCCCTGTAGCGGGAGTGGGCAATGAGCAGTTCTTC.